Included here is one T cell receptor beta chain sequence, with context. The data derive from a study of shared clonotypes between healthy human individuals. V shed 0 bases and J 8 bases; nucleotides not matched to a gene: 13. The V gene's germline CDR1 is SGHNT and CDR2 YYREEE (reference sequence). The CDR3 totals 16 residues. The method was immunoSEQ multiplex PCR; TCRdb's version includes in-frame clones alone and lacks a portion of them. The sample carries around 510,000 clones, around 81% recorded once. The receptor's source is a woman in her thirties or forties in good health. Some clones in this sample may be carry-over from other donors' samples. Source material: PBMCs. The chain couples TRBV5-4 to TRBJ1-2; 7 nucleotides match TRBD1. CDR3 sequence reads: CASSLAPATGATGYTF. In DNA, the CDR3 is TGTGCCAGCAGCTTGGCACCCGCCACAGGGGCGACAGGCTACACCTTC.